The clone carrying this TCR beta chain was observed at least ten times. The target antigen is unknown. Trimming took 7 bases from V and 1 from J; bases not matched to a gene: 17. The CDR3 extends over 18 amino acids. The record originates from a study of T cells in Graves' hyperthyroidism and ophthalmopathy. Study outcomes and limitations: The model forecast ophthalmopathy, anticipating it by a median about 6.5 months before onset.

Using RNA transcripts as the source, TCR beta CDR3 regions were amplified. RT-PCR in the first round (using the HTBI primer set) targeted the TCR CDR3. TCRdb processed the multiplex PCR reads anew with MiXCR; each CDR3 protein has one entry. The repertoire holds fewer than 650,000 distinct CDR3 sequences, with over 12% as singletons. The study based diagnoses on clinical symptoms, serum thyroxine and TRAb, thyroid ultrasound and orbital computed tomography. The PBMCs were taken from over 9.5 ml of fresh peripheral blood. This sequence joins TRBV12-3 or TRBV12-4 and TRBJ2-5; 8 bases are a match to TRBD2. The source of this sequence is a woman between 18 and 29 years old with Graves' ophthalmopathy. Sequenced: blood. CDR3 sequence reads: CASTLSTGTRWFQETQYF. The CDR3 DNA reads TGTGCCAGCACTCTTTCAACCGGGACTAGGTGGTTCCAAGAGACCCAGTACTTC.